This TCR beta chain was captured by sequencing in a study of beta chain features in type 1 diabetes. Regarding the study as a whole: For patients, the naive, central memory and Treg TCRB repertoires appeared more alike than for healthy donors. Moderate but significant shortening of TCRB CDR3s was recorded in all four CD4+ subsets from Type 1 diabetes patients.

cDNA synthesis used the whole RNA isolate, giving expressed TCRB sequences. Profiled with immunoSEQ multiplex PCR; TCRdb holds only in-frame clones, not every one. The sample has more than 50,000 clones, 59% seen once. Every donor provided one heparinised blood draw, which averaged about 116 mL. Purity of each sorted population was above 95%. Only a few counts were recorded for this clone. No antigen is known for it. The sample comprised Tregs from blood. The TCR was taken from a woman in her late teens or twenties in good health.

Here the CDR3 reads CASSPAQSSYEQYF. CDR3 DNA sequence: TGTGCCAGCAGCCCGGCACAGTCCTCCTACGAGCAGTACTTC. The rearrangement uses TRBV7-2 and TRBJ2-7; D call uncertain. Germline loops: CDR1 SGHTA, CDR2 FQGNSA. CDR3 length equals 14 residues. Trimming removed 5 bases from V and 0 bases from J, with 11 bases in between.